This T cell receptor (beta chain) was identified during a study of T cells in Graves' hyperthyroidism and ophthalmopathy. Deletions cut 3 bases from V and 8 bases from J, with 14 bases between. Germline CDR1 and CDR2: SGHNT and YYREEE (reference sequence). The CDR3 has 13 amino acids. On this clonotype itself: The CDR3 does not close with the conserved phenylalanine or tryptophan, likely indicating a read error.

The CDR3 regions of TCR beta were amplified from RNA transcripts. HTBI primers were the set used in a first-round RT-PCR of the TCR CDR3. TCRdb re-called the multiplex PCR reads with MiXCR, one entry per CDR3 protein. The sample has around 97,000 distinct CDR3 sequences; 45% to 50% are singletons. This chain joins TRBV5-4 and TRBJ1-1, with D maybe TRBD1 (6 bases). Sequenced material: blood. The source of this sequence is a middle-aged man with Graves' hyperthyroidism. The CDR3 DNA is TGTGCCAGCAGCTCTCTGAAGACAGGCGAAGCTTTCTGT. Protein: CASSSLKTGEAFC.